Shown below are 25 T cell receptor beta chains from a single sample sequenced in a study of T cell responses to AZD1222 COVID-19 vaccine. The assay was immunoSEQ multiplex PCR, and TCRdb's table has in-frame clones only and misses some. Here the sample spans about 75,000 clones, 87% being singletons. Sample: peripheral blood, taken 28 days after the second AZD1222 dose. Source of these receptors: an adult who received the AZD1222 COVID-19 vaccine.

The chain combines TRBV21-1 with TRBJ1-3; TRBD1 is taken as the D call from the table, unchecked against the DNA. TRBV21-1 is assigned pseudogene status. The CDR3 runs 19 residues. The CDR3 loop is CASLKGPPYDREHGNTIYF. CDR3 bases: TGTGCCAGCCTTAAAGGTCCCCCTTATGACAGGGAACATGGAAACACCATATATTTT.

The chain combines TRBV2 with TRBJ1-2; 9 nucleotides line up with TRBD1. V dropped 6 bases and J dropped 7; count of bases not matched to a gene: 9. Germline CDR1 SNHLY, CDR2 FYNNEI. The CDR3 sequence is 14 residues long. The CDR3 DNA reads TGTGCCAGCAGCACCGGGACAGGGTGGGGTGGCTACACCTTC. Residues: CASSTGTGWGGYTF.

The V and J genes are TRBV10-1 and TRBJ1-2; 10 bases line up with TRBD1. Germline lookup yields CDR1 WNHNN and CDR2 SYGVQD (reference sequence). The CDR3 length is 15 residues. J gave up 4 bases and V 3 bases, and 5 bases lay outside the gene matches. The CDR3 is CASSDRTGGGYGYTF. CDR3 nucleotides: TGCGCCAGCAGTGATAGGACAGGGGGTGGCTATGGCTACACCTTC.

This chain joins TRBV3-1 (or the pseudogene TRBV3-2) and TRBJ1-1; unclear D gene. Deletions cut 2 bases from V and 2 bases from J, with 6 bases between. CDR1 and CDR2 (germline): LGHDT, YNNKEL (reference sequence). The CDR3 extends over 13 amino acids. In DNA, the CDR3 is TGTGCCAGCAGCCAACTGACAAACACTGAAGCTTTCTTT. Its translation is CASSQLTNTEAFF.

The J gene is TRBJ2-7, the V gene TRBV30; D unclear. Germline lookup yields CDR1 GTSNPN and CDR2 SVGIG (reference sequence). CDR3 length: 12 residues. The V and J ends lost 5 bases and 2 bases respectively, with 10 bases between them. CDR3 protein: CAWSFSAYEQYF. Written as DNA, the CDR3 is TGTGCCTGGTCCTTTTCAGCCTACGAGCAGTACTTC.

The rearrangement joins TRBV6-1 to TRBJ2-1; 10 bases fit TRBD2. Germline V lookup: CDR1 MNHNS, CDR2 SASEGT. Trimming removed 2 bases from V and 7 bases from J; junction bases left unmatched: 5. The CDR3 covers 15 residues. Written as DNA, the CDR3 is TGTGCCAGCAGTGAATCTAGCGGGGGAGGGAATGAGCAGTTCTTC. Its protein product is CASSESSGGGNEQFF.

This clone was recorded once. This chain links TRBV12-3 or TRBV12-4 with TRBJ1-2; TRBD1 might be the D (5 bases). V was trimmed by 4 bases and J by 6 bases, leaving 12 bases between them. The CDR3 length is 13 residues. CDR3 DNA sequence: TGTGCCAGCAGTTACCGGGACCTCCATGGCTACACCTTC. Protein product: CASSYRDLHGYTF.

The rearrangement links TRBV11-2 to TRBJ1-1, with unresolved D. Looked up from germline, CDR1 is SGHAT and CDR2 is FQNNGV. The germline V and J ends were trimmed by 1 base and 3 bases, with 9 bases remaining between them. This CDR3 region has 14 residues. CDR3 DNA: TGTGCCAGCAGCTTAGGGCTTAGGGACACTGAAGCTTTCTTT. This codes for CASSLGLRDTEAFF.

The sample holds one count of this clone. The CDR3 DNA reads TGTGCCAGCAGCTTTTCTTCTAGGGCTGGCTCCTACAATGAGCAGTTCTTC. Translating gives CASSFSSRAGSYNEQFF. This sequence joins TRBV11-2 and TRBJ2-1; D not resolved. Between the trimmed V and J ends, which lost 3 bases and 0 bases, there was a span of 15 bases. Germline V gene lookup returns CDR1 SGHAT and CDR2 FQNNGV. CDR3 length: 17 amino acids.

The rearrangement links TRBV7-9 to TRBJ1-1; TRBD1 is a possible D gene (5 bases). Germline assignment: CDR1 SEHNR and CDR2 FQNEAQ (reference sequence). The CDR3 sequence is 15 residues long. Trimming took 3 bases from V and 1 from J, leaving 12 bases between them. The CDR3 region is CASSLGQHWNTEAFF. DNA for the CDR3: TGTGCCAGCAGCTTGGGGCAACACTGGAACACTGAAGCTTTCTTT.

The rearrangement joins TRBV20-1 to TRBJ1-2, with unresolved D. V was cut by 3 bases and J by 4 bases, with 6 bases left in between. This CDR3 is 11 amino acids long. Germline V gene sequence: CDR1 DFQATT, CDR2 SNEGSKA (reference sequence). The CDR3 region has the DNA TGCAGTGCTAGCCCCCCCTATGGCTACACCTTC. It yields the protein CSASPPYGYTF.

About this clone: At the DNA level, this CDR3 is encoded by other sequences in the same sample as well. The DNA of the CDR3 is TGTGCCAGCAGTGAAGCAGGGGGCAATGGCTACACCTTC. Translating it yields CASSEAGGNGYTF. The chain uses TRBV2 and TRBJ1-2; TRBD1 matches 7 bases. J lost 6 bases, V lost 0 bases, and 1 base had no gene match. This CDR3 spans 13 amino acids. The germline V gene has CDR1 SNHLY and CDR2 FYNNEI.

This chain uses TRBV5-4 with TRBJ1-2; 11 nucleotides agree with TRBD1. V gave up 3 bases and J gave up 7 bases; unmatched junction bases: 8. CDR1 is SGHNT, CDR2 YYREEE, per germline (reference sequence). This CDR3 has 15 amino acids. In DNA form, the CDR3 reads TGTGCCAGCAGCTCAACGGACAGGGGGCGAGTTGGCTACACCTTC. This codes for CASSSTDRGRVGYTF.

J is TRBJ1-5 and V is TRBV10-3; D is unclear. With 0 bases removed from V and 6 bases from J, the gap between germline ends came to 3 bases. This CDR3 has 12 amino acids. Germline V gene sequence: CDR1 ENHRY, CDR2 SYGVKD. The CDR3 DNA reads as TGTGCCATCAGTGAGTCGGGTCAGCCCCAGCATTTT. Translation: CAISESGQPQHF.

This clone was observed a single time. The chain employs TRBV30 and TRBJ1-2; 8 bases fit TRBD1. This CDR3 contains 14 residues. Germline V CDR1 and CDR2: GTSNPN, SVGIG (reference sequence). The J segment lost 2 bases and the V segment lost 4 bases, leaving 6 bases of the junction unmatched. This CDR3 reads CAWTLGQGNYGYTF. CDR3 coding DNA: TGTGCCTGGACTCTTGGACAGGGAAACTATGGCTACACCTTC.

This clone was found once. The gene calls are TRBV29-1 and TRBJ1-1, with D perhaps TRBD1 (6 bases). V lost 5 bases, J lost 0 bases, and 19 bases lay in between. Germline CDR1 reads SQVTM; CDR2 reads ANQGSEA. The CDR3 totals 16 residues. CDR3 region: CSVSEGVGHLNTEAFF. The CDR3, as DNA: TGCAGCGTTTCGGAGGGGGTAGGACATTTGAACACTGAAGCTTTCTTT. Based on the CDR3 plus reference TRBV29-1 and TRBJ1-1, the full variable domain is SAVISQKPSRDICQRGTSLTIQCQVDSQVTMMFWYRQQPGQSLTLIATANQGSEATYESGFVIDKFPISRPNLTFSTLTVSNMSPEDSSIYLCSVSEGVGHLNTEAFFGQGTRLTVV.

The rearrangement uses TRBV7-3 and TRBJ2-3, with 9 bases that match TRBD2. The CDR3 contains 15 residues. Germline V lookup: CDR1 SGHTA, CDR2 FQGTGA. V gave up 4 bases and J gave up 0 bases; unmatched junction bases: 2. The CDR3: CASSWRGGSTDTQYF. The CDR3 DNA reads TGTGCCAGCAGCTGGCGGGGGGGCAGCACAGATACGCAGTATTTT.

This chain links TRBV19 with TRBJ2-1; D not certain. CDR1 and CDR2 from the germline V gene are LNHDA and SQIVND (reference sequence). V dropped 2 bases and J dropped 6 bases, with 5 bases sitting between them. The CDR3 runs 12 residues. The CDR3, as DNA: TGTGCCAGTAGTATATCTCGCAATGAGCAGTTCTTC. Its protein product is CASSISRNEQFF.

Here the CDR3 reads CASSPRGGLEYGYTF. Written as DNA, the CDR3 is TGTGCCAGCTCACCACGGGGGGGCCTAGAGTATGGCTACACCTTC. V and J are TRBV18 and TRBJ1-2; possible D gene TRBD1, 6 bases. Looked up from germline, CDR1 is KGHSH and CDR2 is LQKENI. The CDR3 contains 15 residues. Deletions cut 1 base from V and 5 bases from J, with 14 bases between.

V usage is TRBV30 and J usage is TRBJ2-3, with TRBD2 matching 8 bases. CDR1 is GTSNPN and CDR2 is SVGIG in the germline V gene (reference sequence). The V gene end was trimmed by 3 bases and the J gene end by 5 bases; junction bases not matched to a gene: 10. The CDR3 is 15 residues long. CDR3 DNA: TGTGCCTGGAGGTTCCGGGGGGGCCGGGGAGATACGCAGTATTTT. Its translation: CAWRFRGGRGDTQYF.

The rearrangement joins TRBV7-9 to TRBJ1-3; D gene ambiguous. The germline V gene encodes CDR1 SEHNR and CDR2 FQNEAQ (reference sequence). This CDR3 is built from 14 residues. The V end lost 5 bases, the J end lost 0 bases, and 8 bases lay between the germline ends. The CDR3 DNA follows: TGTGCCAGCAGCGAGACAAGCTCTGGAAACACCATATATTTT. Its translation is CASSETSSGNTIYF. Together with reference TRBV7-9 and TRBJ1-3, the CDR3 gives the full variable domain: DTGVSQNPRHKITKRGQNVTFRCDPISEHNRLYWYRQTLGQGPEFLTYFQNEAQLEKSRLLSDRFSAERPKGSFSTLEIQRTEQGDSAMYLCASSETSSGNTIYFGEGSWLTVV.

The rearrangement uses TRBV20-1 and TRBJ1-5, with a tentative D call TRBD1 (6 bases). V shed 6 bases and J shed 7 bases, with 19 bases lying between them. The CDR3 totals 14 residues. Germline V gene data show CDR1 as DFQATT and CDR2 as SNEGSKA (reference sequence). The CDR3: CSASTGLRHQPQHF. In DNA form, the CDR3 reads TGCAGTGCCAGTACAGGGTTAAGGCACCAGCCCCAGCATTTT.

In this sample, this clone turned up once. The chain has TRBV9 and TRBJ2-2, with D tentatively TRBD2 (6 bases). The germline V and J ends were trimmed by 5 bases and 1 base, with 15 bases remaining between them. Looked up from germline, CDR1 is SGDLS and CDR2 is YYNGEE. This CDR3 spans 16 amino acids. The CDR3 is CASSPIGGWNTGELFF. CDR3 nucleotides: TGTGCCAGCAGTCCAATCGGGGGATGGAACACCGGGGAGCTGTTTTTT.

The rearrangement uses TRBV14 and TRBJ2-3; no firm D call. CDR1 SGHDN and CDR2 FVKESK come from the germline V gene. CDR3 size: 16 residues. The V gene lost 0 bases and the J gene lost 1 base, with 11 bases spanning the gap. The CDR3 DNA is TGTGCCAGCAGCCAAGACCCAGCCCTCGGCACAGATACGCAGTATTTT. Its protein product is CASSQDPALGTDTQYF.

V and J are TRBV10-3 and TRBJ1-2; 7 bases agree with TRBD1. J was trimmed by 8 bases and V by 8 bases; bases with no gene match: 11. There are 13 residues in the CDR3. In germline, CDR1 is ENHRY, CDR2 SYGVKD. CDR3 DNA sequence: TGTGCCATCGGGGAAGGACAGGACGTGGGCTACACCTTC. This translates into CAIGEGQDVGYTF.